This T cell receptor beta chain was recovered during a study of human T cells and chemical hapten exposure. About the study: Per-sample TCR yield variability stemmed mainly from small pooled library volume differences.

Time point noted: patch test 2, 6 weeks after DPC sensitization. The treatment: therapeutic diphenylcyclopropenone sensitization with weekly scalp DPC. TCRdb fed the RACE reads into MiXCR, producing one record per CDR3 protein. The sample records approximately 25,000 distinct CDR3 sequences, 9.4% being singletons. J was trimmed by 7 bases and V by 0 bases; bases with no gene match: 9. Germline V gene data show CDR1 as KGHDR and CDR2 as SFDVKD. This CDR3 region has 18 residues. This clonotype turned up a few times. This chain connects TRBV24-1 to TRBJ2-1, with 12 bases that match TRBD2. The source is a man aged 25-45 years with alopecia areata. Some clones in this sample may be carry-over from other donors' samples. The sample here was whole blood, taken in connection with sensitization to the hapten diphenylcyclopropenone (DPC). The CDR3 DNA follows: TGTGCCACCAGTGATTTGCGGTCGTCGACTAGCGGGGGTAATGAGCAGTTCTTC. Translating it yields CATSDLRSSTSGGNEQFF.